A single TCR beta chain is shown here with its context. The record originates from a study of T cells in Graves' hyperthyroidism and ophthalmopathy. The investigators amplified TCR beta CDR3 regions from RNA transcripts. The TCR CDR3 was amplified in a first-round RT-PCR using the HTBI primer set. TCRdb re-called the multiplex PCR reads through MiXCR, storing one row per CDR3 protein. The table records about 350,000 distinct CDR3 sequences, about a sixth of them present only once. Germline loops: CDR1 SGHAT, CDR2 FQNNGV. The CDR3 contains 15 residues. V was trimmed by 7 bases and J by 3 bases, leaving 19 bases between them. Hyperthyroidism, newly diagnosed and lasting under 2 months, affected patients aged 18 to 65.

The sequenced sample consisted of blood. This TCR derives from a woman in her 30s with Graves' hyperthyroidism that later progressed to Graves' ophthalmopathy. This chain connects TRBV11-2 to TRBJ2-7; D is undetermined. The chain's CDR3 is CASTYRLVGNYEQYF. As DNA, the CDR3 is TGTGCCAGCACCTACAGATTAGTGGGGAACTACGAGCAGTACTTC.